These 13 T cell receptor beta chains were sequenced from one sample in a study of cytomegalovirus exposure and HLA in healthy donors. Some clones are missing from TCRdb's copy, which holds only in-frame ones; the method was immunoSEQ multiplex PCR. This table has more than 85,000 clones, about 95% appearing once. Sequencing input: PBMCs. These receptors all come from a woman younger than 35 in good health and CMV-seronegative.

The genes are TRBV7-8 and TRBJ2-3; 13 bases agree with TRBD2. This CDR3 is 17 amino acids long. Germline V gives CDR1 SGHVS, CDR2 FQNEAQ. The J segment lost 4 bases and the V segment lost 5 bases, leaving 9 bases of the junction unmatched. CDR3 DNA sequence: TGTGCCAGCAGCCCCTGGACTAGCGGGAGAGGTTCAGATACGCAGTATTTT. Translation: CASSPWTSGRGSDTQYF. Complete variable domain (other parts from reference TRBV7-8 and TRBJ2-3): GAGVSQSPRYKVAKRGQDVALRCDPISGHVSLFWYQQALGQGPEFLTYFQNEAQLDKSGLPSDRFFAERPEGSVSTLKIQRTQQEDSAVYLCASSPWTSGRGSDTQYFGPGTRLTVL.

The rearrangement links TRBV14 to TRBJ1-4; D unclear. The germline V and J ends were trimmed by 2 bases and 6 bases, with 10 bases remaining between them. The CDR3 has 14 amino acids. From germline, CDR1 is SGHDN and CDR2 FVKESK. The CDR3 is CASSQTLGHEKLFF. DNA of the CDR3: TGTGCCAGCAGCCAAACCCTTGGGCATGAAAAACTGTTTTTT.

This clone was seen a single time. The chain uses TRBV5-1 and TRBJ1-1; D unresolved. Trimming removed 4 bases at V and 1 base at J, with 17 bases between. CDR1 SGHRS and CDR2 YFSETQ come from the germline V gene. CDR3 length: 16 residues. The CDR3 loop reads CASSESLGSPNTEAFF. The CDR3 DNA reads TGCGCCAGCAGCGAATCCCTAGGTAGCCCGAACACTGAAGCTTTCTTT.

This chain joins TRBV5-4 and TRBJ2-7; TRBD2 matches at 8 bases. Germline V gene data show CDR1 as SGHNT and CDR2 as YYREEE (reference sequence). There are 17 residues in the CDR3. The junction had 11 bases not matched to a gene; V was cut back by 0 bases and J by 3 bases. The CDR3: CASSLERFVGGGYEQYF. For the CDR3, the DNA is TGTGCCAGCAGCTTGGAAAGATTCGTCGGGGGGGGCTACGAGCAGTACTTC.

CDR3 coding DNA: TGTGCCAGCAGCGTAGCTACGGATACGCAGTATTTT. Translation gives CASSVATDTQYF. The J gene is TRBJ2-3, the V gene TRBV9; no clear D. Trimming removed 0 bases at V and 6 bases at J, with 5 bases between. Germline V CDR1 and CDR2: SGDLS, YYNGEE. The CDR3 is made up of 12 amino acids.

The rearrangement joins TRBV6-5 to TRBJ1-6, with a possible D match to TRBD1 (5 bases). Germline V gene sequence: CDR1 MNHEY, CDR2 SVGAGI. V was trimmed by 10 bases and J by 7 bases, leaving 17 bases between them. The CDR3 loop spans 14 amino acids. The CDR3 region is CATGLGHGNSPLHF. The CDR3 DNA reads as TGTGCCACCGGATTGGGGCATGGAAATTCACCCCTCCACTTT.

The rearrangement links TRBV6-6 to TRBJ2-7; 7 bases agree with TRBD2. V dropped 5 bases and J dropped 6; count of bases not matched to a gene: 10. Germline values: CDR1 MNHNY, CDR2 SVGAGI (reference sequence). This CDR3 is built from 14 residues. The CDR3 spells CASSLTSVLVEQYF. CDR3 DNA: TGTGCCAGCAGTCTTACTAGCGTCTTAGTCGAGCAGTACTTC.

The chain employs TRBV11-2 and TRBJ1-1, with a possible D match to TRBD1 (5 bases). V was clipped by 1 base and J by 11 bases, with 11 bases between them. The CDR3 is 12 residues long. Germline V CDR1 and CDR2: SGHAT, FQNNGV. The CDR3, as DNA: TGTGCCAGCAGCTTAGTGGGGGGAGGGGCTTTCTTT. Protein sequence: CASSLVGGGAFF. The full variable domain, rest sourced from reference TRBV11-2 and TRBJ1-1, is EAGVAQSPRYKIIEKRQSVAFWCNPISGHATLYWYQQILGQGPKLLIQFQNNGVVDDSQLPKDRFSAERLKGVDSTLKIQPAKLEDSAVYLCASSLVGGGAFFGQGTRLTVV.

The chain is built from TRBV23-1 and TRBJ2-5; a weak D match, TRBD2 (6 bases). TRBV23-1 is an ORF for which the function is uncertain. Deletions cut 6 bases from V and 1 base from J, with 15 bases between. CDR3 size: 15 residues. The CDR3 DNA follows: TGCGCCAGCAGGCGGGAACAGGTAATCCAAGAGACCCAGTACTTC. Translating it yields CASRREQVIQETQYF.

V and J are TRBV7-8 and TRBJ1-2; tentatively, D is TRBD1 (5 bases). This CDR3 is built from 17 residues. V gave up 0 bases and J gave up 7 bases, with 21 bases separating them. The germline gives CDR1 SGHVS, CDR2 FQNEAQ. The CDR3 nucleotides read TGTGCCAGCAGCTTAGCAGTCGGGGGATTCTTGGGCGGTGGCTACACCTTC. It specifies CASSLAVGGFLGGGYTF.

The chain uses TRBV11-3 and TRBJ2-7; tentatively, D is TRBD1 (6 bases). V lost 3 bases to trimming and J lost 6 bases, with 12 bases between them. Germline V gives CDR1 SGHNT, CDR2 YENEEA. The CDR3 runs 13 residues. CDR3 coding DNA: TGTGCCAGCAGCTTGTCGACAGGCGGCGAGCAGTACTTC. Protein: CASSLSTGGEQYF.

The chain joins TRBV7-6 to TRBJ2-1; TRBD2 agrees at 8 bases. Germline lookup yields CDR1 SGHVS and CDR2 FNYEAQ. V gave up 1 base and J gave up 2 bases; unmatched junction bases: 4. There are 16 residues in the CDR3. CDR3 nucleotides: TGTGCCAGCAGCTTAGGCGCGGGAGGCCCCTACAATGAGCAGTTCTTC. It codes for CASSLGAGGPYNEQFF.

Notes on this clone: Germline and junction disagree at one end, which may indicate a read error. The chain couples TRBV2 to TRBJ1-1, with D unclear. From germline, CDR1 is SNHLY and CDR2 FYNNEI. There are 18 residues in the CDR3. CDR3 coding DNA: TGTGCCAGCAGTGAACGGTTCCAAACCCACCCTTTTCGCGTGTTGGTGTGCTTT. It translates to CASSERFQTHPFRVLVCF.